The rows below give T cell receptor beta chains drawn from one sample of a study of T-cell memory formation after mild COVID-19. TCRdb re-called the 5' RACE reads with MiXCR, one entry per CDR3 protein. In the table there are about 410,000 distinct CDR3 sequences, about a sixth of which are singletons. Material: PBMCs or a T cell subset sorted from them (not recorded which). These receptors were collected from a man aged 18 to 30 who had mild COVID-19 (a few samples of this study predate the infection). Cell type and time point are not known. The CDR3 runs from the conserved cysteine through the conserved F or W. Fields, in order: D gene, CDR3 length, clone size, V gene, J gene, CDR3 DNA, CDR3 protein. The D gene is left open where the match is weak. The listing skips clone size in some rows; elsewhere it reads once, few, many or a size class.

.	15	few	TRBV6-1	TRBJ1-5	TGTGCCAGCAGTGGAAGCCTTGTGGACAATCAGCCCCAGCATTTT	CASSGSLVDNQPQHF
.	14	few	TRBV3-1	TRBJ2-3	TGTGCCAGCAGCCCTGGGCCCCACGGGGATACGCAGTATTTT	CASSPGPHGDTQYF
.	12	few	TRBV7-9	TRBJ1-1	TGTGCCAGCAGAACGGAGTCCCCTGAAGCTTTCTTT	CASRTESPEAFF
.	15	few	TRBV7-2	TRBJ1-5	TGTGCCAGCAGCGTCAGGGGAAATAGCAATCAGCCCCAGCATTTT	CASSVRGNSNQPQHF
TRBD2	17	.	TRBV6-1	TRBJ2-3	TGTGCCAGCAGTGACCCCCTAGCGGGGGTCACCACAGATACGCAGTATTTT	CASSDPLAGVTTDTQYF
.	13	few	TRBV4-3	TRBJ2-1	TGCGCCAGCAGCCAAGAGTCGTGGGGACTGCAGTTCTTC	CASSQESWGLQFF
.	16	few	TRBV7-9	TRBJ2-7	TGTGCCAGCAGTTCCACCCCCGGGACAAGACACTACGAGCAGTACTTC	CASSSTPGTRHYEQYF
.	15	many	TRBV7-9	TRBJ1-2	TGTGCCAGCAGCTTAGCTGGCCAGGGCGATTATGGCTACACCTTC	CASSLAGQGDYGYTF
.	13	many	TRBV10-2	TRBJ2-1	TGCGCCGTACTCCGGGACAATTACAATGAGCAGTTCTTC	CAVLRDNYNEQFF
.	14	once	TRBV5-5	TRBJ1-1	TGTGCCAGCAGCTTGCAGATTCTGAACACTGAAGCTTTCTTT	CASSLQILNTEAFF
TRBD1	16	.	TRBV14	TRBJ1-4	TGTGCCAGCAGCCAGACAGGGTATTTCGACGGTGAAAAACTGTTTTTT	CASSQTGYFDGEKLFF
.	14	.	TRBV5-1	TRBJ2-5	TGCGCCAGCAGCTTGATGGAGGTCCGGGAGACCCAGTACTTC	CASSLMEVRETQYF
TRBD2	15	.	TRBV7-8	TRBJ2-2	TGTGCCAGCAGCCGGCTAGCGGTGGTAGGAGGGGAGCTGTTTTTT	CASSRLAVVGGELFF
.	17	.	TRBV6-4	TRBJ1-2	TGTGCCAGCAGTGACTCTGGAGTCCTCGGGGACCTCTATGGCTACACCTTC	CASSDSGVLGDLYGYTF
.	16	.	TRBV4-1	TRBJ1-2	TGCGCCAGCAGCCAAGGCGGCACCCCGACCCCTCATGGCTACACCTTC	CASSQGGTPTPHGYTF
.	13	few	TRBV7-9	TRBJ2-5	TGTGCCAGCAGCTTTTTGCCGTCGAAGACCCAGTACTTC	CASSFLPSKTQYF
.	15	.	TRBV4-3	TRBJ1-4	TGCGCCAGCAGCCAAAAGAGAACCATCGGTGAAAAACTGTTTTTT	CASSQKRTIGEKLFF
TRBD1	15	.	TRBV20-1	TRBJ2-1	TGCAGTGCTCTACGGACAGGGAGAACCTACAATGAGCAGTTCTTC	CSALRTGRTYNEQFF
.	14	many	TRBV24-1	TRBJ2-1	TGTGCCACCAGTGATTTGCGGGAGAGGAATGAGCAGTTCTTC	CATSDLRERNEQFF
TRBD1	13	.	TRBV25-1	TRBJ1-1	TGTGCCAGCAGTGGGACAGGGAGGGCTGAAGCTTTCTTT	CASSGTGRAEAFF
TRBD2	16	few	TRBV7-2	TRBJ2-5	TGTGCCAGCAGCTTAGTTCGGCTAGCGGGGTTGGAGACCCAGTACTTC	CASSLVRLAGLETQYF
TRBD2	14	few	TRBV2	TRBJ2-1	TGTGCCAGCAGTGAAGCGCTTTTGGGAGGGGAGCAGTTCTTC	CASSEALLGGEQFF
TRBD1	19	.	TRBV20-1	TRBJ2-1	TGCAGTGCTAGAGTAAAGGAGACAGGGACCCTTTTAAAAAACAATGAGCAGTTCTTC	CSARVKETGTLLKNNEQFF
.	14	.	TRBV7-3	TRBJ1-2	TGTGCCAGCAGCAACGCGGGGGGACTGGGGGGCTACACCTTC	CASSNAGGLGGYTF
.	15	.	TRBV2	TRBJ2-1	TGTGCCAGCGCGGACAGATCTGGGGCCTACAATGAGCAGTTCTTC	CASADRSGAYNEQFF
.	15	few	TRBV7-9	TRBJ2-5	TGTGCCAGCAGCTTCGACCTAGGGGCCCAAGAGACCCAGTACTTC	CASSFDLGAQETQYF
.	13	.	TRBV6-1	TRBJ1-5	TGTGCCAGCAGTGAGTACGGGGGTCAGCCCCAGCATTTT	CASSEYGGQPQHF
.	12	.	TRBV2	TRBJ2-3	TGTGCCAGCATGAGGTCGGACAGTACGCAGTATTTT	CASMRSDSTQYF
.	14	few	TRBV3-1	TRBJ1-6	TGTGCCAGCAGCCAAGGTACAGAGAATTCACCCCTCCACTTT	CASSQGTENSPLHF
.	14	many	TRBV5-1	TRBJ2-3	TGCGCCAGCAGCTTGGGCACTAGAGGAGATACGCAGTATTTT	CASSLGTRGDTQYF
.	14	.	TRBV18	TRBJ1-1	TGTGCCAGCTCACCTACGGACGCCTACACTGAAGCTTTCTTT	CASSPTDAYTEAFF
.	13	.	TRBV19	TRBJ1-6	TGTGCCAGTAGTATGGCCATGGGGGGCCTCCTCCACTTT	CASSMAMGGLLHF
TRBD1	14	.	TRBV29-1	TRBJ1-2	TGCAGCGTGGACAGGGGAAACTTTAACTATGGCTACACCTTC	CSVDRGNFNYGYTF
.	13	.	TRBV19	TRBJ2-1	TGTGCCAGTAGTAGGGCAGATTACAATGAGCAGTTCTTC	CASSRADYNEQFF
.	16	.	TRBV7-2	TRBJ1-3	TGTGCCAGCAGCTTAAATCAGGGAGGTTCTGGAAACACCATATATTTT	CASSLNQGGSGNTIYF
TRBD1	14	few	TRBV5-5	TRBJ2-3	TGTGCCAGTTCCGGACAGGGTAGCACAGATACGCAGTATTTT	CASSGQGSTDTQYF
TRBD2	13	.	TRBV3-1	TRBJ2-1	TGTGCCAGCAGCCCCCGGACTAGCGGGGAACAGTTCTTC	CASSPRTSGEQFF
.	18	.	TRBV27	TRBJ1-2	TGTGCCAGCAGTTTATCGGGGCTTAGAGAGCGATTTAACTATGGCTACACCTTC	CASSLSGLRERFNYGYTF
TRBD1	18	many	TRBV4-1	TRBJ1-4	TGCGCCAGCAGCCAAGTCCCTTATAAACAGGGGGCAGGGGAAAAACTGTTTTTT	CASSQVPYKQGAGEKLFF
.	17	.	TRBV5-6	TRBJ2-3	TGTGCCAGCAGCCCCCTCGGAAAAGGGGCTTACACAGATACGCAGTATTTT	CASSPLGKGAYTDTQYF
.	13	few	TRBV6-5	TRBJ1-5	TGTGCCAGCAGGCCCAGTAGCAATCAGCCCCAGCATTTT	CASRPSSNQPQHF
.	17	many	TRBV4-1	TRBJ2-1	TGCGCCAGCAGCCAAGCACCTCCTTGGGGGTCCTACAATGAGCAGTTCTTC	CASSQAPPWGSYNEQFF
.	11	few	TRBV24-1	TRBJ2-1	TGTGCCACCAGTGTCTTCAATGAGCAGTTCTTC	CATSVFNEQFF
TRBD1	14	.	TRBV12-3/TRBV12-4	TRBJ1-4	TGTGCCAGCAGTTTTATCCAGGGGGGTGAAAAACTGTTTTTT	CASSFIQGGEKLFF
TRBD1	16	.	TRBV4-1	TRBJ2-7	TGCGCCAGCAGTTCAACCCCATGGACAGGGGGCATCGAGCAGTACTTC	CASSSTPWTGGIEQYF
TRBD2	18	many	TRBV5-4	TRBJ2-7	TGTGCCAGCAGCCCAGGCTCACTAGCGGGGGGGACCCCCGACGAGCAGTACTTC	CASSPGSLAGGTPDEQYF
.	13	.	TRBV4-3	TRBJ1-2	TGCGCCAGCAGCCCTAAGTCTTTTTATGGCTACACCTTC	CASSPKSFYGYTF
.	15	.	TRBV7-6	TRBJ1-5	TGTGCCAGCAGCCCCCAGGCCCATAGCAATCAGCCCCAGCATTTT	CASSPQAHSNQPQHF
.	14	.	TRBV16	TRBJ1-5	TGTGCCAGCAGCCAATCTCAGAAGTGGCAGCCCCAGCATTTT	CASSQSQKWQPQHF
.	14	.	TRBV29-1	TRBJ2-1	TGCAGCGGGGCACTAGTTAATCTCTACAATGAGCAGTTCTTC	CSGALVNLYNEQFF
.	13	few	TRBV11-2	TRBJ1-1	TGTGCCAGCAGCGATACAGGGCGACCTGAAGCTTTCTTT	CASSDTGRPEAFF
.	12	many	TRBV20-1	TRBJ2-3	TGCAGTGCCTGGCTAAACACAGATACGCAGTATTTT	CSAWLNTDTQYF
TRBD1	14	.	TRBV15	TRBJ2-7	TGTGCCACCAGCAGAGGGGGGACAGCGGACGAGCAGTACTTC	CATSRGGTADEQYF